This T cell receptor beta chain appears in the sequencing data of a study of OX40 agonist ivuxolimab in advanced cancers. Study background: As their treatment, patients were administered ivuxolimab, an agonistic anti-OX40 (CD134) antibody. Patients assigned to dose escalation were diagnosed with hepatocellular carcinoma, melanoma, renal cell or head and neck cancer. Whole-study findings and limits: The mean number of expanded clones was higher in CD8+ T cells than in CD4+.

Collection of blood occurred at baseline, at cycle 4 day 1, and at cycle 7 day 1. A word on this clone: The antigen is undetermined.

This CDR3 has 14 amino acids. Germline CDR1 is WNHNN and CDR2 is SYGVQD (reference sequence). The ends were cut back, 3 bases at V and 4 bases at J, with 12 bases in the middle. Some clones are missing from TCRdb's copy, which holds only in-frame ones; the method was immunoSEQ multiplex PCR. The sample lists about 110,000 clones; roughly nine tenths were seen once. The receptor's source is an adult with an advanced solid tumor such as melanoma, head and neck, liver or kidney cancer. The sample was CD4+ or CD8+ T cells sorted from blood, taken in a trial of the OX40 agonist ivuxolimab. The J gene is TRBJ2-5, the V gene TRBV10-1; TRBD2 is a possible D gene (5 bases). The DNA of the CDR3 is TGCGCCAGCAGTGAAAGCGGCCCAGGAGAGACCCAGTACTTC. It yields the protein CASSESGPGETQYF.